The entry that follows covers one TCR beta chain sequence. The antigen remains unidentified. The data stem from a study of OX40 agonist ivuxolimab in advanced cancers. About the research overall: At 0.01 to 10 mg/kg, ivuxolimab was administered intravenously to patients every 2 weeks. Cohort: 75% to 90% men, mean age about 60, aged roughly 20 to 79. Study-level findings and limits: Both blood CD4+ and CD8+ T cells showed clonal growth by week 6 at 0.1 to 3.0 mg/kg. Among T cells, CD8+ cells averaged more expanded clones than CD4+ cells.

Germline V gives CDR1 MNHEY, CDR2 SMNVEV (reference sequence). The ends were cut back, 4 bases at V and 6 bases at J, with 11 bases in the middle. The CDR3 length is 13 residues. The table came from immunoSEQ multiplex PCR; TCRdb's copy has only in-frame clones and leaves some out. The sample carries approximately 64,000 clones, about nine tenths recorded once. The source of this sequence is an adult with an advanced solid tumor such as melanoma, head and neck, liver or kidney cancer. This rearrangement joins TRBV27 to TRBJ2-3; either TRBD1 or TRBD2 may fit D (5 bases each). The source material was CD4+ or CD8+ T cells sorted from blood, sampled in a trial of the OX40 agonist ivuxolimab. CDR3 amino acids: CASSWRQGDTQYF. For the CDR3, the DNA is TGTGCCAGCAGTTGGAGGCAGGGTGATACGCAGTATTTT.